This T cell receptor beta chain derives from a study of immune characterization of retroperitoneal liposarcoma. Using its own MiXCR run on the PCR reads, TCRdb lists one record per CDR3 protein. Among about 10,000 distinct CDR3 sequences listed, more than 25% were seen once. This sequence originates from a male donor with retroperitoneal liposarcoma. The sample consisted of tumor tissue.

In nucleotides, the CDR3 is TGTGCCAGCAGTTCCCATGGGGAAGCAACTAATGAAAAACTGTTTTTT. Residues: CASSSHGEATNEKLFF. The chain carries TRBV6-1 and TRBJ1-4; no clear D gene. V lost 5 bases to trimming and J lost 0 bases, with 13 bases between them. This CDR3 spans 16 amino acids. The germline V gene encodes CDR1 MNHNS and CDR2 SASEGT.